This T cell receptor (beta chain) was recovered during a study of T cells in Graves' hyperthyroidism and ophthalmopathy. V lost 6 bases and J 15 bases, leaving 15 bases between the germline ends. This CDR3 spans 11 amino acids. Germline CDR1 and CDR2: LGHDT and YNNKEL (reference sequence). Amplification yielded TCR beta CDR3 regions, with RNA transcripts as the source. TCR CDR3 regions were first amplified by RT-PCR with HTBI primers. TCRdb ran MiXCR on the multiplex PCR reads and lists one entry per CDR3 protein. The sample carries about 640,000 distinct CDR3 sequences, around 21% recorded once. The sequence derives from a man aged 25 to 40 with Graves' ophthalmopathy. The J gene is TRBJ2-1, the V gene TRBV3-1, with D uncertain. Sequencing was carried out using blood. The DNA for the CDR3 is TGTGCCAGCAGTCATCTAGGGTTTCTGTTCTTC. It specifies CASSHLGFLFF.